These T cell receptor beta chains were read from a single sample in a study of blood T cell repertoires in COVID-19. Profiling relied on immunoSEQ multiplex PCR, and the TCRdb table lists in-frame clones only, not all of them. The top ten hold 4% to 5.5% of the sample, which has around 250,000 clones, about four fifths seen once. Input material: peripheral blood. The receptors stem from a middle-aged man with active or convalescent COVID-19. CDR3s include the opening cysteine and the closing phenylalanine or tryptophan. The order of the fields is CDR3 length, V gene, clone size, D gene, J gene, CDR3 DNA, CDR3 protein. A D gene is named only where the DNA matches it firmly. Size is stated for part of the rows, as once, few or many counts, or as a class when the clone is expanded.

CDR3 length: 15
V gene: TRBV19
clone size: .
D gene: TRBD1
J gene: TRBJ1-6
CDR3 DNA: TGTGCCAGTAGTGACAGGGGGCGATCGGTTTCACCCCTCCACTTT
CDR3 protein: CASSDRGRSVSPLHF

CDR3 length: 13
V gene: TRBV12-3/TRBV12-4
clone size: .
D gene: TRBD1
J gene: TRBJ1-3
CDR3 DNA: TGTGCCAGCAGACGCGGACAGGGAACGGCCATATATTTT
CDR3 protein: CASRRGQGTAIYF

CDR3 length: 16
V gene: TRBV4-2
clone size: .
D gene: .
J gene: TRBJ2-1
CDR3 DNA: TGTGCCAGCAGCCAAGAGAGCAGGGTTCATGGGAATGAGCAGTTCTTC
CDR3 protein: CASSQESRVHGNEQFF

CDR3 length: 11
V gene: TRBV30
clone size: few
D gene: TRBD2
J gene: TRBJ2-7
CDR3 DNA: TGTGCCTCCGGACTAGCCTACGAGCAGTACTTC
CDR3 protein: CASGLAYEQYF

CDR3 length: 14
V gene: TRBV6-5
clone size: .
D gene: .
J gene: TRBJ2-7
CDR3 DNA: TGTGCCAGCAGCCTCGTGCAGGGTCGCTACGAGCAGTACTTC
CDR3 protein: CASSLVQGRYEQYF

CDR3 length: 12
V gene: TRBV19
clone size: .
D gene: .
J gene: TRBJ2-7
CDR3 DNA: TGTGCCAGTAGTATCGGCGGCTACGAGCAGTACTTC
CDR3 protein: CASSIGGYEQYF

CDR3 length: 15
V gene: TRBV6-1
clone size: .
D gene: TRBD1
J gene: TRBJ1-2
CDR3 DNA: TGTGCCAGCAGCGACAGGGACAGGGGCCCCCCTGGCTACACCTTC
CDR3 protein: CASSDRDRGPPGYTF

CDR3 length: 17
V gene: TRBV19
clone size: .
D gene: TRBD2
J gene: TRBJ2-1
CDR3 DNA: TGTGCCAGTAGTACCCGACCTAGCGGGGGGGCCGAGAATGAGCAGTTCTTC
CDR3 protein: CASSTRPSGGAENEQFF

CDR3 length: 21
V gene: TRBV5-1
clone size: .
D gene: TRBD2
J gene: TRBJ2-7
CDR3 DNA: TGCGCCAGCAGCTTGAGGTTAAGGACTAGCGGGGGTCCCGGCAGCTCCTACGAGCAGTACTTC
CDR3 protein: CASSLRLRTSGGPGSSYEQYF

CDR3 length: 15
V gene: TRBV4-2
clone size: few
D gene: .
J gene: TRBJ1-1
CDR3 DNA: TGTGCCAGCAGCCAACCAGACTCCTTGGGTAGTGAAGCTTTCTTT
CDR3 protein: CASSQPDSLGSEAFF

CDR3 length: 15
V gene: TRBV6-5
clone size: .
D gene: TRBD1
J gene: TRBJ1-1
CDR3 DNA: TGTGCCAGCAGTTACCTGACGACAGGGAGGACTGAAGCTTTCTTT
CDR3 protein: CASSYLTTGRTEAFF

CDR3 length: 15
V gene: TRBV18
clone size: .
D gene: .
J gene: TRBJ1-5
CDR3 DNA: TGTGCCAGCTCACCAACGGGGGGAAGCAATCAGCCCCAGCATTTT
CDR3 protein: CASSPTGGSNQPQHF

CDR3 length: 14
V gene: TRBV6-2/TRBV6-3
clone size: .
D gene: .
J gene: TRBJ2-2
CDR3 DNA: TGTGCCAGCCGCCGACAGACGAACACCGGGGAGCTGTTTTTT
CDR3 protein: CASRRQTNTGELFF

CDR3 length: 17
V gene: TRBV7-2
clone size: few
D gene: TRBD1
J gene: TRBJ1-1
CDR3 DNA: TGTGCCAGCAGCTTAGAACCAGGGGGCGGTGGGAACACTGAAGCTTTCTTT
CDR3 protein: CASSLEPGGGGNTEAFF

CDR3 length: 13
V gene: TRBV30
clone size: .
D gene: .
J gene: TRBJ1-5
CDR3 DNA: TGTGCCTGGAGCCGGTATAGCAATCAGCCCCAGCATTTT
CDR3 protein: CAWSRYSNQPQHF

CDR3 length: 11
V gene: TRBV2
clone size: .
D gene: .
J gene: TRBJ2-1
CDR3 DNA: TGTGCCAGCAGTGTATCGTATGAGCAGTTCTTC
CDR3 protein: CASSVSYEQFF

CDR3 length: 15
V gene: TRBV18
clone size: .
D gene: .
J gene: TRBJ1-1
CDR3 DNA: TGTGCCAGCTCACCAACAGGAATTCAGAACACTGAAGCTTTCTTT
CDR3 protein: CASSPTGIQNTEAFF

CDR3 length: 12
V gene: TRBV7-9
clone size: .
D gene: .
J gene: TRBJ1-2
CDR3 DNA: TGTGCCAGCCGGGGGGCGGCACATGGCTACACCTTC
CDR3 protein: CASRGAAHGYTF

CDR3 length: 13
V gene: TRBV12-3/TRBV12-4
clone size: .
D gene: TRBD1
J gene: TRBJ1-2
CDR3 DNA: TGTGCCAGCAGATCACAGGGGGTACATGGCTACACCTTC
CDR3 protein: CASRSQGVHGYTF

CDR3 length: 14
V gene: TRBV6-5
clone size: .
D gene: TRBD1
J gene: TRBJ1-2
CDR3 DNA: TGTGCCAGCACGAGAGAACAGGGGAACTATGGCTACACCTTC
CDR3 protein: CASTREQGNYGYTF

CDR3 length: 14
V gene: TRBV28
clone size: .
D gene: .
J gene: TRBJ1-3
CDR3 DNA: TGTGCCAGCAAATTAACAGGGCCCGGAAACACCATATATTTT
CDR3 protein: CASKLTGPGNTIYF

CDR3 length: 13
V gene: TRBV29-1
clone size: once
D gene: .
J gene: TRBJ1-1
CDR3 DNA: TGCAGCGTTGAAAGGGCAGGGTACACTGAAGCTTTCTTT
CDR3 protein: CSVERAGYTEAFF

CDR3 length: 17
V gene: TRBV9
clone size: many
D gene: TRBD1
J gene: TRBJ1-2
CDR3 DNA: TGTGCCAGCAGCGTAGGCGTGGGACAGGGGGTAGTTAATGGCTACACCTTC
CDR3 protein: CASSVGVGQGVVNGYTF

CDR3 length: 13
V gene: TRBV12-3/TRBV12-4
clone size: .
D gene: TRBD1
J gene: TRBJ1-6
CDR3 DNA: TGTGCCAGCAGCCTGGACAGGACTTCACCCCTCCACTTT
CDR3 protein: CASSLDRTSPLHF

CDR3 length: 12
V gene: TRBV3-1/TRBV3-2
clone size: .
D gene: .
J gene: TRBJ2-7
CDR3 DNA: TGTGCCAGCAGCCAAACCGGCTACGAGCAGTACTTC
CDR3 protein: CASSQTGYEQYF

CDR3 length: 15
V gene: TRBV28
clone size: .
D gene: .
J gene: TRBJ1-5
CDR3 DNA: TGTGCCAGCAGTTTATCCGCAGGGAACAATCAGCCCCAGCATTTT
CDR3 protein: CASSLSAGNNQPQHF

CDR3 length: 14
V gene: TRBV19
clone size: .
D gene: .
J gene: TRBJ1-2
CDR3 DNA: TGTGCCAGTAGTATTCCCGACACCTGGTATGGCTACACCTTC
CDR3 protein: CASSIPDTWYGYTF

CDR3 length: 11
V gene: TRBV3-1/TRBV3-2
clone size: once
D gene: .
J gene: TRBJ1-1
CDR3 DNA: TGTGCCAGCAGCCAGCCGGGAGAAGCTTTCTTT
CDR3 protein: CASSQPGEAFF

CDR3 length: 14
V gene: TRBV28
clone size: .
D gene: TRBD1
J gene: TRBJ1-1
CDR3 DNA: TGTGCCAGCAGTGGGGACAGGGGGCACACTGAAGCTTTCTTT
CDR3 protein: CASSGDRGHTEAFF

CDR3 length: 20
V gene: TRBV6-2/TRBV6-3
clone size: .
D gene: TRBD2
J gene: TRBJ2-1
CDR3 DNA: TGTGCCAGCAGCCAACCCGGACTAGCGGGGTGGGGGGCCATGTCGAATGAGCAGTTCTTC
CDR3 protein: CASSQPGLAGWGAMSNEQFF

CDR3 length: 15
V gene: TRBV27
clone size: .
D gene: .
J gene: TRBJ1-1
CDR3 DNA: TGTGCCAGCCCATTATCGGGGGGGAATAACACTGAAGCTTTCTTT
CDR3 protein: CASPLSGGNNTEAFF

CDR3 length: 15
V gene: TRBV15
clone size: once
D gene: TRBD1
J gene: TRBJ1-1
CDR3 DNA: TGTGCCACCAGCAGAGGACAGGGGACGAACACTGAAGCTTTCTTT
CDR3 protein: CATSRGQGTNTEAFF

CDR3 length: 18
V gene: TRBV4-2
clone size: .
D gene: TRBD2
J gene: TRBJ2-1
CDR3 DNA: TGTGCCAGCAGCCAAGATCCGTCCAGCGGGGTCGCCCACAATGAGCAGTTCTTC
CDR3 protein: CASSQDPSSGVAHNEQFF

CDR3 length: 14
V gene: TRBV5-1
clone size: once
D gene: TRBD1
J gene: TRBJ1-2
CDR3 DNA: TGCGCCAGCAGCCTACAGGGGGCTAACTATGGCTACACCTTC
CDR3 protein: CASSLQGANYGYTF

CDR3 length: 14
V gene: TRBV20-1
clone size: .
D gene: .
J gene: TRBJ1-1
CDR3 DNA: TGCAGTGCTAGTAGGGGAGGGGCGAACACTGAAGCTTTCTTT
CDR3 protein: CSASRGGANTEAFF

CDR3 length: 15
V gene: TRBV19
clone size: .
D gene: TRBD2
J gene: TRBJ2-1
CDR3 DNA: TGTGCCAGTAGTGTCCGGGACTACCCCTACAATGAGCAGTTCTTC
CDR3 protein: CASSVRDYPYNEQFF

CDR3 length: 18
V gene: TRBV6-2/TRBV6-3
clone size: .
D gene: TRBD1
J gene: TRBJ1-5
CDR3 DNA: TGTGCCAGCAGTTTCTCCTGGACAGGGATATTAAGCAATCAGCCCCAGCATTTT
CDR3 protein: CASSFSWTGILSNQPQHF

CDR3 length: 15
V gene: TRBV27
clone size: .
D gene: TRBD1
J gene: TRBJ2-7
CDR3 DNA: TGTGCCAGCAGTAGAGGGCCAGGGGGCGCGGTCGAGCAGTACTTC
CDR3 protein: CASSRGPGGAVEQYF

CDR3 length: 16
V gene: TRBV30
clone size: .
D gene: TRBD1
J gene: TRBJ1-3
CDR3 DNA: TGTGCCTGGGTAGGAGACAGGGCATACTCTGGAAACACCATATATTTT
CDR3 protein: CAWVGDRAYSGNTIYF

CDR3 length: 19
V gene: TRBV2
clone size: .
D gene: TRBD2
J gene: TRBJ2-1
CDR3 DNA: TGTGCCAGCAGTGAAGCCCTACCCGGTAGCGGGGGGGCTTTCGAGGAGCAGTTCTTC
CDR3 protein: CASSEALPGSGGAFEEQFF

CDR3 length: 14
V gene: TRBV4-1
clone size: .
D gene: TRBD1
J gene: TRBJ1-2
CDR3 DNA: TGCGCCAGCAGCCCAGGGACAGTTTCATATGGCTACACCTTC
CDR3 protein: CASSPGTVSYGYTF

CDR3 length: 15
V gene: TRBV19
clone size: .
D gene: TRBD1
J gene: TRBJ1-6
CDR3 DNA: TGTGCCAGTAGTAATGGCAGGGGGCTAAATTCACCCCTCCACTTT
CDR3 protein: CASSNGRGLNSPLHF

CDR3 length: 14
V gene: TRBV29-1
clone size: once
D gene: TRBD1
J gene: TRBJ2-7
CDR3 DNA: TGCAGCGTTGCCGAGGACAGGATTCCCTACGAGCAGTACTTC
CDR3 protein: CSVAEDRIPYEQYF

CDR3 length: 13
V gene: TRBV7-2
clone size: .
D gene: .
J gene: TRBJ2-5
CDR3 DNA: TGTGCCAGCAGCCTGCCTAGTGCCGAGACCCAGTACTTC
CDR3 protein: CASSLPSAETQYF

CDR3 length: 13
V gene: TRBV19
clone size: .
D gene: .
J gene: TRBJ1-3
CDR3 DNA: TGTGCCAGTGGAACTATCTCTGGAAACACCATATATTTT
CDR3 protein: CASGTISGNTIYF